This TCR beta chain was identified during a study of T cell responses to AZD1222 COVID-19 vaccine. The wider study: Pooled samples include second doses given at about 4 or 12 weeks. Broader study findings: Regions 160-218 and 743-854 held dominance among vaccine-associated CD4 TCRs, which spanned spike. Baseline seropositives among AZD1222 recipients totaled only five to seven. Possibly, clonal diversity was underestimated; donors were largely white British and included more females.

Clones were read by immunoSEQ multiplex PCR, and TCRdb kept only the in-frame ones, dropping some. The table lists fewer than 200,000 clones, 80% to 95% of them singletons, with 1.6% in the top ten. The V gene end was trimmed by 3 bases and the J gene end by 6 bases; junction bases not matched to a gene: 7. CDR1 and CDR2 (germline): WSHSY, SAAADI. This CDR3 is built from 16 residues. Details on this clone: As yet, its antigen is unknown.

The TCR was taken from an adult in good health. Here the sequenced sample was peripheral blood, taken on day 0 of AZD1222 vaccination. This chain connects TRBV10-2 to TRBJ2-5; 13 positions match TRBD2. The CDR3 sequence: CASSEGLAGVVKTQYF. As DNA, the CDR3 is TGCGCCAGCAGTGAAGGACTAGCGGGAGTGGTGAAGACCCAGTACTTC.